This T cell receptor (beta chain) was sequenced for a study of T cells in Graves' hyperthyroidism and ophthalmopathy. Study results and caveats: A 13 V-J model separated ophthalmopathy from stable hyperthyroidism.

Amplification of TCR beta CDR3 regions was performed using RNA transcripts as template. A set of HTBI primers served as the primers for a first-round RT-PCR of the TCR CDR3. Each CDR3 protein gets one entry after TCRdb re-called the multiplex PCR reads with MiXCR. The data contain approximately 530,000 distinct CDR3 sequences, 16% of them singletons. This clonotype was found many times. Its antigen remains unidentified. Newly diagnosed hyperthyroidism, duration under 2 months, in patients aged 18 to 65. Patients were excluded for uncontrolled infection, other autoimmune disease, pregnancy or lactation. The J segment lost 0 bases and the V segment lost 6 bases, leaving 10 bases of the junction unmatched. The CDR3 runs to 16 residues. Germline V gene sequence: CDR1 DFQATT, CDR2 SNEGSKA (reference sequence).

This TCR came from a woman between 18 and 29 years old with Graves' hyperthyroidism. The chain recombines TRBV20-1 with TRBJ2-5, with 10 bases aligning to TRBD2. Material: blood. As DNA, the CDR3 is TGCAGTGCCCTGGCCCTAGCGGGGGCCTACCAAGAGACCCAGTACTTC. Its translation: CSALALAGAYQETQYF.